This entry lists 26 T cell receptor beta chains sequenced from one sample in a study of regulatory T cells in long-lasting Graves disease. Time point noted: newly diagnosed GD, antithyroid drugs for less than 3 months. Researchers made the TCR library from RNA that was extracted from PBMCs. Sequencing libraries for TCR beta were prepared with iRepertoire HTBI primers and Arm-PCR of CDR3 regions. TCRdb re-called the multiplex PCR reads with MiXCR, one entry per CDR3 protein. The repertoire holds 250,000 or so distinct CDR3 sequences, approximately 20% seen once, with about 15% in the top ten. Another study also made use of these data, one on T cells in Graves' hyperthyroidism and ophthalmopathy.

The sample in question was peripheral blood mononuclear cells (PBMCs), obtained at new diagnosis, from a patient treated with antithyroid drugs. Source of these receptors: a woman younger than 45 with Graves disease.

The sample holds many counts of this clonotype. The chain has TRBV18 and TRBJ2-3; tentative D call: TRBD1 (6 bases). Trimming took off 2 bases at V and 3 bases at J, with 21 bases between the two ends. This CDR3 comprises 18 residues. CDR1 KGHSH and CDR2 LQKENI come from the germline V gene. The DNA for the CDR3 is TGTGCCAGCTCACCATTCCCGACAGGAGGCGGTGAGACAGATACGCAGTATTTT. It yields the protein CASSPFPTGGGETDTQYF.

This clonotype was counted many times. CDR3 amino acids: CASSRGGGSVNEQFF. In DNA, the CDR3 is TGTGCCAGTAGTAGGGGAGGGGGAAGTGTCAATGAGCAGTTCTTC. J is TRBJ2-1 and V is TRBV19, with D possibly matching TRBD2 (7 bases). Germline V gives CDR1 LNHDA, CDR2 SQIVND (reference sequence). The CDR3 has 15 amino acids. V was shortened by 4 bases and J by 6 bases, with 16 bases between the two germline ends.

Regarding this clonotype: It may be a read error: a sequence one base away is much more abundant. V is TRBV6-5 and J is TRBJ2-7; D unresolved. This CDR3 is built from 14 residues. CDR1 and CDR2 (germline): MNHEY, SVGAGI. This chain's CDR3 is CASSYPGFSYKQYF. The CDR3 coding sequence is TGTGCCAGCAGTTACCCGGGCTTCTCCTACAAGCAGTACTTC.

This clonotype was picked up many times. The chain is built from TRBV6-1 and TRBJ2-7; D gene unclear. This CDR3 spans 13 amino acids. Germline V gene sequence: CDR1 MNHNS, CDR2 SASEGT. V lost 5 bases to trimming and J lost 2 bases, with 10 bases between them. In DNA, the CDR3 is TGTGCCAGCAGTACAACAGAAGCCTACGAGCAGTACTTC. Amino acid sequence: CASSTTEAYEQYF.

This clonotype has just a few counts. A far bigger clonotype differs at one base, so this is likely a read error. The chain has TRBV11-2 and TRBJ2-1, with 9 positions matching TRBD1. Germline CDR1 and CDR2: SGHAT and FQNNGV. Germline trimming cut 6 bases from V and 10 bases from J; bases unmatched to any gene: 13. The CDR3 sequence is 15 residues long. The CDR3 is CASSTGTGRSYEQFF. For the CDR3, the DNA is TGTGCCAGCAGTACCGGGACAGGGAGGTCCTACGAGCAGTTCTTC.

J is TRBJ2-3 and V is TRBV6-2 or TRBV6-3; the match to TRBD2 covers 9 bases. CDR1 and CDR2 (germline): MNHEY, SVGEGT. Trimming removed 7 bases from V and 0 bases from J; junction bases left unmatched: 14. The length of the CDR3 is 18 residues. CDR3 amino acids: CASTAIAGAGLSTDTQYF. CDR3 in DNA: TGTGCCAGCACCGCCATAGCGGGGGCCGGATTAAGCACAGATACGCAGTATTTT.

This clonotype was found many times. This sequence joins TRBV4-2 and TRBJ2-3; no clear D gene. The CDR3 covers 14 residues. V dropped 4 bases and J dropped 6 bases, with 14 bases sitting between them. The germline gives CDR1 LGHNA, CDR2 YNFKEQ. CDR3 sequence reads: CASSRFLESDTQYF. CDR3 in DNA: TGTGCCAGCAGCCGCTTTCTAGAATCGGATACGCAGTATTTT.

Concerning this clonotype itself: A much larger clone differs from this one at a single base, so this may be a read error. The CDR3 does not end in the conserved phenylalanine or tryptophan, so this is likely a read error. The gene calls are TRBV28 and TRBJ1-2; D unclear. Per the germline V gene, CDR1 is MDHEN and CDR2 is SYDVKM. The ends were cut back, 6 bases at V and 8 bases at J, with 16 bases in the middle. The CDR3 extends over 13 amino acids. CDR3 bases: TGTGCCAGCAGCCAGCAGGTTCCGGGAGGCTACACCCTC. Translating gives CASSQQVPGGYTL.

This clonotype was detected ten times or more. In DNA form, the CDR3 reads TGTGCCAGTAGTGTAACTAGCGGGGGGATGCACACAGATACGCAGTATTTT. It specifies CASSVTSGGMHTDTQYF. The chain recombines TRBV19 with TRBJ2-3; 12 nucleotides line up with TRBD2. CDR1 is LNHDA and CDR2 is SQIVND in the germline V gene (reference sequence). V gave up 5 bases and J gave up 2 bases; unmatched junction bases: 8. The CDR3 runs 17 residues. The full variable domain, rest sourced from reference TRBV19 and TRBJ2-3, is DGGITQSPKYLFRKEGQNVTLSCEQNLNHDAMYWYRQDPGQGLRLIYYSQIVNDFQKGDIAEGYSVSREKKESFPLTVTSAQKNPTAFYLCASSVTSGGMHTDTQYFGPGTRLTVL.

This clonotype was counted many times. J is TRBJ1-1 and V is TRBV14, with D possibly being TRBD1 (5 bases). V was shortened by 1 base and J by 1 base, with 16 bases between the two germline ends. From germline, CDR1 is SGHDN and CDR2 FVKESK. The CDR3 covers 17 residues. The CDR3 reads CASSQGSPGRRNTEAFF. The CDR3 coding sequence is TGTGCCAGCAGCCAAGGCTCACCGGGACGTCGGAACACTGAAGCTTTCTTT.

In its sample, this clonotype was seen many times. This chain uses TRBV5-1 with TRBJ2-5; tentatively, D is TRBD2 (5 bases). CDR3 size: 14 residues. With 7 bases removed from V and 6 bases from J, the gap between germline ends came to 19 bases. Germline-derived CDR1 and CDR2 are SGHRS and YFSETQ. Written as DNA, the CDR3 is TGCGCCAGCCTCGATGGGGAGTTTACGAAGACCCAGTACTTC. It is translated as CASLDGEFTKTQYF.

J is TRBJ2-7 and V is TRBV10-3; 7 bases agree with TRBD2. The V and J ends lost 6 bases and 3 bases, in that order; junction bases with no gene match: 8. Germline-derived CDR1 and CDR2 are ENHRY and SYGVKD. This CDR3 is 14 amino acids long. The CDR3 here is CAISGRGGGYEQYF. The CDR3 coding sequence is TGTGCCATCAGCGGACGTGGGGGGGGCTACGAGCAGTACTTC.

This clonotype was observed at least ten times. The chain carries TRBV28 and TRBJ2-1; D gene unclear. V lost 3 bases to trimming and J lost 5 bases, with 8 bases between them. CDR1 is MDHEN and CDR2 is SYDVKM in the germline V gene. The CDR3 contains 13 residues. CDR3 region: CASSLIGDNEQFF. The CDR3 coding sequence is TGTGCCAGCAGTTTGATCGGTGACAATGAGCAGTTCTTC.

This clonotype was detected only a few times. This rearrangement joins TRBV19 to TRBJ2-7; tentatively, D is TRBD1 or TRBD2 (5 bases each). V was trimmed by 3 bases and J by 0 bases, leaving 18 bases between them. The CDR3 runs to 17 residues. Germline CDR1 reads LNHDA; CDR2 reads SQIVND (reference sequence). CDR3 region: CASSIWFQGPYSYEQYF. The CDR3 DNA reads TGTGCCAGTAGTATTTGGTTCCAGGGACCCTACTCCTACGAGCAGTACTTC.

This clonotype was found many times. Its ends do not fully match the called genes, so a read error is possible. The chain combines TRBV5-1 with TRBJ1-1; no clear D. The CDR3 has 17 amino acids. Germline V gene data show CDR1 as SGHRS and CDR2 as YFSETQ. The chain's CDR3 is CASSLAHPTTTGGGAFF. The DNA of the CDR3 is TGTGCCAGCAGCTTGGCGCACCCCACAACGACCGGAGGTGGGGCTTTCTTT.

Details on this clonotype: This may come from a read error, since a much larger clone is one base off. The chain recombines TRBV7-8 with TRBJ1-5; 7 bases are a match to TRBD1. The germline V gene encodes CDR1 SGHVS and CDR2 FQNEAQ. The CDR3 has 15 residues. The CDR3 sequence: CAGSPRDSPLGGQHF. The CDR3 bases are TGTGCCGGCAGCCCAAGGGACAGTCCCCTGGGGGGCCAGCATTTT.

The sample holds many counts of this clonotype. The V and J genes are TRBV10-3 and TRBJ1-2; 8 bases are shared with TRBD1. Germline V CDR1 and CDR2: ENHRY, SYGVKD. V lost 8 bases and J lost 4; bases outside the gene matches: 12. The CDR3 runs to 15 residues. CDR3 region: CAIGESDRGPYGYTF. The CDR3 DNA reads TGTGCCATCGGAGAAAGCGACAGGGGCCCCTATGGCTACACCTTC.

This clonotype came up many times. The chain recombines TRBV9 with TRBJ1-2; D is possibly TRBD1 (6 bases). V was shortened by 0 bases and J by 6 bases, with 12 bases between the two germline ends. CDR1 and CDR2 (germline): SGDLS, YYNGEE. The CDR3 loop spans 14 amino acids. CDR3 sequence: CASSVGGLADGYTF. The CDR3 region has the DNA TGTGCCAGCAGCGTAGGGGGGCTGGCGGATGGCTACACCTTC. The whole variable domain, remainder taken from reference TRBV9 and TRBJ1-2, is DSGVTQTPKHLITATGQRVTLRCSPRSGDLSVYWYQQSLDQGLQFLIQYYNGEERAKGNILERFSAQQFPDLHSELNLSSLELGDSALYFCASSVGGLADGYTFGSGTRLTVV.

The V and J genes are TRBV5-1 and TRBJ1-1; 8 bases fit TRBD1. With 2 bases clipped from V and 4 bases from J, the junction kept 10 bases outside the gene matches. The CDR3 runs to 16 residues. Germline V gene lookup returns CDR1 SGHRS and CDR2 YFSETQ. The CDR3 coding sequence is TGCGCCAGCAGCTTTATAACGACAGGGGATAGCACTGAAGCTTTCTTT. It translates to CASSFITTGDSTEAFF.

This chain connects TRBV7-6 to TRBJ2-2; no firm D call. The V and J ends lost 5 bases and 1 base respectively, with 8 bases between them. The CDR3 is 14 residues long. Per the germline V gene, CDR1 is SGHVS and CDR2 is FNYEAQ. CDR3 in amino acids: CASSRPQNTGELFF. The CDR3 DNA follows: TGTGCCAGCAGCAGACCGCAGAACACCGGGGAGCTGTTTTTT.

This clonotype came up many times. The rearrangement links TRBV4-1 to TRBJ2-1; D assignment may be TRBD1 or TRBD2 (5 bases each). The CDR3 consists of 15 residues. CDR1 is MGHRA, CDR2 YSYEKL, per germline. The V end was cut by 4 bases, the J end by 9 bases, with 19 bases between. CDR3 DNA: TGCGCCAGCAGCCCCATCCCGGGATATGGGGGTGAGCAGTTCTTC. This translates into CASSPIPGYGGEQFF.

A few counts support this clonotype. The CDR3, as DNA: TGTGCCAGTACTGGGAACCACAATCAGCCCCAGCATTTT. This encodes CASTGNHNQPQHF. The gene calls are TRBV19 and TRBJ1-5, with D hard to call. Trimming shortened V by 7 bases and J by 3 bases, and 10 bases separated the two germline ends. Germline-derived CDR1 and CDR2 are LNHDA and SQIVND (reference sequence). The CDR3 length is 13 residues.

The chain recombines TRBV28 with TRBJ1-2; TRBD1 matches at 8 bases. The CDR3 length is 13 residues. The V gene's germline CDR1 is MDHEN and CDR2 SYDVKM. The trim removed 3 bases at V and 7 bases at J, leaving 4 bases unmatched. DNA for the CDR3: TGTGCCAGCAGTTTCGGGACAGGACGTGGCTACACCTTC. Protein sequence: CASSFGTGRGYTF.

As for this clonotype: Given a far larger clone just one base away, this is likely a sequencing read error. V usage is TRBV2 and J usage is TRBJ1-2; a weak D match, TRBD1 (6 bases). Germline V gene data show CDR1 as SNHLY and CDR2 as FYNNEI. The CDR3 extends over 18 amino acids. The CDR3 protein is CASSTRARGQRTNYGFTF. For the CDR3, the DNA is TGTGCCAGCAGTACCCGAGCCCGTGGACAGAGGACTAACTATGGCTTCACCTTC.

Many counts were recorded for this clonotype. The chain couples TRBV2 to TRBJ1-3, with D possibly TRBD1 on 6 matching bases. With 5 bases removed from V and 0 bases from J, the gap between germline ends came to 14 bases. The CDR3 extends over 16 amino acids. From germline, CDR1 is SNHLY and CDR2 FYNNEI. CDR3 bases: TGTGCCAGCAGTTACACAGGGACCGTCTCTGGAAACACCATATATTTT. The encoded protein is CASSYTGTVSGNTIYF.

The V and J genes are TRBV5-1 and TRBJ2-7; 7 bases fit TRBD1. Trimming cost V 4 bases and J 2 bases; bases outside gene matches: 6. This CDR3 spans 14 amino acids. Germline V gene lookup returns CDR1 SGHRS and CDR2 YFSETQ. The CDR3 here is CASSPGTEPYEQYF. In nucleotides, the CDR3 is TGCGCCAGCAGCCCGGGGACAGAGCCCTACGAGCAGTACTTC.